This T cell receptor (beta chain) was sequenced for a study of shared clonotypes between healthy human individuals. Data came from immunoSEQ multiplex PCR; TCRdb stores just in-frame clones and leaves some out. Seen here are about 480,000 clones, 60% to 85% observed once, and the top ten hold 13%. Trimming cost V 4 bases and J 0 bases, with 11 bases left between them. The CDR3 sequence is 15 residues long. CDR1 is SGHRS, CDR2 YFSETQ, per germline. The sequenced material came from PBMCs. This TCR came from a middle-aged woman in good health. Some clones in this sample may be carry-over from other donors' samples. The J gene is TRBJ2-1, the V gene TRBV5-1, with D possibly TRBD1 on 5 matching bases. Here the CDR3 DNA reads TGCGCCAGCAGCCCCAGACAGAGCTCCTACAATGAGCAGTTCTTC. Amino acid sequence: CASSPRQSSYNEQFF.